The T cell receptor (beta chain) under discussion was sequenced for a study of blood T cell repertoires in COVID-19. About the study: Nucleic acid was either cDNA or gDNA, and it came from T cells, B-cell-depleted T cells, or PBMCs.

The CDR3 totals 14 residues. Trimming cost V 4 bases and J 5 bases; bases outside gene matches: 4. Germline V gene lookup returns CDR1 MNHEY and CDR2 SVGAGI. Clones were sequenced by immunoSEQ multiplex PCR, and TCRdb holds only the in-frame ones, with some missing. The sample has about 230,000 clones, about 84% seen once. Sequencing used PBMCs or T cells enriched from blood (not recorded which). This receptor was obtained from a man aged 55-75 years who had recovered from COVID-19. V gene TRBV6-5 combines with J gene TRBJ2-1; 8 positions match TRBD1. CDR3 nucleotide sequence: TGTGCCAGCAGTTCGACGGACAGGGACAATGAGCAGTTCTTC. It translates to CASSSTDRDNEQFF.